The clone carrying this TCR beta chain was recorded only once. TCRdb's table, derived via immunoSEQ multiplex PCR, lists solely in-frame clones and lacks some. The sample lists 270,000 or so clones; approximately 88% were seen once. The sample originates from a study of blood T cell repertoires in COVID-19. This sequence was found in a woman in her thirties or forties who had recovered from COVID-19. The material sequenced was peripheral blood.

CDR3 region: CASSQTGTGDYGYTF. DNA of the CDR3: TGTGCCAGCAGCCAGACCGGGACAGGGGACTATGGCTACACCTTC. V is TRBV6-4 and J is TRBJ1-2; TRBD1 matches 10 bases. The CDR3 is made up of 15 amino acids. Trimming took 6 bases from V and 3 from J; bases not matched to a gene: 7. The germline V gene encodes CDR1 MRHNA and CDR2 SNTAGT.